This T cell receptor (beta chain) was recorded in a study of response to subunit inactivated influenza vaccine. This clonotype occurred a few times. Losses at the gene ends were 5 bases for V and 10 bases for J; bases not matched to a gene: 7. This CDR3 is built from 14 residues. Germline CDR1 SGHRS, CDR2 YFSETQ. Each CDR3 protein is one row after TCRdb ran MiXCR on the RT-PCR reads. The table shows about 540,000 distinct CDR3 sequences, with under 30% occurring only once. These data also featured in a second study, about T cells expressing NK-cell markers. From that paper: TCR beta cDNA was made by 5'RACE template switching with UMIs.

This TCR was recovered from a man between 45 and 60 years old who received an inactivated influenza vaccine. V usage is TRBV5-1 and J usage is TRBJ1-6; 9 bases fit TRBD1. The specimen comprised CD4+ T cells sorted from PBMCs, sampled 11 to 12 days after vaccination. Written as DNA, the CDR3 is TGCGCCAGCAGTACGGGACAGGGTATGTCACCCCTCCACTTT. It translates to CASSTGQGMSPLHF.